One T cell receptor (beta chain) is described in this entry. The antigen remains unidentified. V was pared by 3 bases and J by 13 bases, with 26 bases between. The length of the CDR3 is 16 residues. The germline V gene has CDR1 SGDLS and CDR2 YYNGEE. These data belong to a study of CD8+CD57+ T cells in acquired aplastic anemia. Study-wide context: When averaged, DNA from sorted CD4+ and CD8+ cells came to around 3.1 ug. Whole-study results and caveats: Patients and controls had in common around 29 CD8+ CDR3 sequences.

Genomic DNA acted as the template from which TCR beta VDJ combination and CDR3 sequence profiling were carried out. TCRdb fed the reads into MiXCR, producing one record per CDR3 protein. Found here are about 270,000 distinct CDR3 sequences, 82% of them singletons; the top ten hold about two fifths. Before being chosen for sequencing, patients had shown CD8+CD57+ cell expansion by flow cytometry. A severe acquired aplastic anemia diagnosis applied to all patients. No therapy had been given to the patients at the time of blood sampling. This chain uses TRBV9 with TRBJ2-1; maybe TRBD1 (9 bases). The clonotype comes from a human donor with aplastic anemia. The sample was sorted CD4+, CD8+, or CD8+CD57+ T cells (not recorded which) from PBMCs. The CDR3 loop is CASSAGGTGPEQYQFF. CDR3 nucleotide sequence: TGTGCCAGCAGCGCGGGGGGGACAGGGCCCGAGCAGTACCAGTTCTTC.